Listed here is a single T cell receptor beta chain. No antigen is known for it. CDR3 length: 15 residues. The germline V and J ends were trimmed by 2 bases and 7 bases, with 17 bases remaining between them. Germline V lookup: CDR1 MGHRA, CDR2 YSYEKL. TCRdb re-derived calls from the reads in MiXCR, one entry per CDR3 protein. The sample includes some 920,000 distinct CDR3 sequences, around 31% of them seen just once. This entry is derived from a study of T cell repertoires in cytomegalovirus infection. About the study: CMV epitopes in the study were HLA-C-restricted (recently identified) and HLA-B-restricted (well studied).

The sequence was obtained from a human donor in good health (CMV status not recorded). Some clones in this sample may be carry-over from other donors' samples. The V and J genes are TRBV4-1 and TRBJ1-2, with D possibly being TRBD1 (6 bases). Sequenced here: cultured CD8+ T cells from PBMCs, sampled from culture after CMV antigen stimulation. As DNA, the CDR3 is TGCGCCAGCAGCCAAACTCGGGACACTTCTACTGGCTACACCTTC. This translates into CASSQTRDTSTGYTF.